This T cell receptor beta chain derives from a study of T cell responses to AZD1222 COVID-19 vaccine. In germline, CDR1 is SGHNT, CDR2 YENEEA. CDR3 length: 13 amino acids. V lost 1 base, J lost 7 bases, and 8 bases lay in between. Data came from immunoSEQ multiplex PCR; TCRdb stores just in-frame clones and leaves some out. Among over 130,000 clones listed, 85% to 95% were seen once. The sample was peripheral blood, taken on day 0 of AZD1222 vaccination. The origin of this receptor is an adult in good health. The chain combines TRBV11-3 with TRBJ2-1; possible D gene TRBD1, 6 bases. Here the CDR3 DNA reads TGTGCCAGCAGCTTAGGAACAGGGAATGAGCAGTTCTTC. Amino acid sequence: CASSLGTGNEQFF.